This T cell receptor (beta chain) was found in a study of molecular identifiers for immune sequencing clone quantification. Overall study results and limits: For effector cells, clones above 20 RNA copies held over 97% of molecules; for naive cells, under 1%. The study reportedly detected spiked Jurkat TCR RNA from one cell among about 1.1 million naive cells.

Libraries of naive CD8 T cells were made from about 19,000 to 1,100,000 sorted cells. They used 10%, 30% or 50% RNA. Trimming at V came to 3 bases and at J to 3 bases, leaving 1 base not matched to a gene. This CDR3 contains 13 residues. CDR1 is LNHNV and CDR2 is YYDKDF in the germline V gene (reference sequence). Using its own MiXCR run on the PCR reads, TCRdb lists one record per CDR3 protein. Among around 460,000 distinct CDR3 sequences listed, around 23% were seen once. The table lists this clonotype with a few counts. What it binds is not known. The sample comprised naive CD8+ T cells from blood, with Jurkat cell RNA spiked in. The subset was: FACS-sorted CD8+CD4-CCR7+CD45RA+ naive T cells. This clonotype was sampled from a human donor in good health. Some libraries in this study had Jurkat cell RNA spiked in. The chain links TRBV15 to TRBJ2-7, with 8 bases fitting TRBD1. The CDR3 region is CATSSTGGYEQYF. The DNA for the CDR3 is TGTGCCACCAGCAGCACAGGGGGCTACGAGCAGTACTTC.